This TCR beta chain derives from a study of blood T cell repertoires in COVID-19. This CDR3 has 14 residues. After removal of 5 bases from V and 8 bases from J, the junction contained 11 bases not matched to a gene. Germline V gene lookup returns CDR1 GTSNPN and CDR2 SVGIG (reference sequence). Profiled with immunoSEQ multiplex PCR; TCRdb holds only in-frame clones, not every one. Among some 160,000 clones, around 76% were seen once, and the ten largest hold around 4%. In this sample, this clone turned up once. The chain combines TRBV30 with TRBJ1-4, with 7 bases matching TRBD1. This clonotype was obtained from a man in his sixties with acute or convalescent COVID-19. What was sequenced was peripheral blood. Here the CDR3 reads CAWDPRGLGEKLFF. In DNA form, the CDR3 reads TGTGCCTGGGATCCGAGGGGGCTGGGAGAAAAACTGTTTTTT.